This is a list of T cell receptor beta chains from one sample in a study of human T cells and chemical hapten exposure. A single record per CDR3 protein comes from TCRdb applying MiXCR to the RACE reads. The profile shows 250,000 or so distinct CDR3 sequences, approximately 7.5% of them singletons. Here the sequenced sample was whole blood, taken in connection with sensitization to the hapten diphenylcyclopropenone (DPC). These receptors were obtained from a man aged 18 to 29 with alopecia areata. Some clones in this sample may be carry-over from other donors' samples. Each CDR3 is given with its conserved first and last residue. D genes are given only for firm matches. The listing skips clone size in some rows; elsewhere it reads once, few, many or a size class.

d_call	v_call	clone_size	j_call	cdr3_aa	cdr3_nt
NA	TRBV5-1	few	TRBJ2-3	CASIFGMSSTDTQYF	TGCGCCAGCATCTTTGGGATGTCTAGCACAGATACGCAGTATTTT
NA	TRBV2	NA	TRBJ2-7	CASSRTYTYEQYF	TGTGCCAGCAGCCGGACGTACACCTACGAGCAGTACTTC
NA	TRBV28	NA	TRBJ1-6	CASSLSRGNLHF	TGTGCCAGCAGTTTAAGCCGTGGCAACCTCCACTTT
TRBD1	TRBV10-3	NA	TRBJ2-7	CAISESDRGYEQYF	TGTGCCATCAGTGAGTCTGACAGGGGCTACGAGCAGTACTTC
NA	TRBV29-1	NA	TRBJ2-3	CSVGTSPDTQYF	TGCAGCGTGGGTACTAGCCCAGATACGCAGTATTTT
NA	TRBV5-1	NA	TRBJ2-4	CASSFTPLEQLAKNIQYF	TGCGCCAGCAGCTTTACCCCTCTCGAGCAGCTAGCCAAAAACATTCAGTACTTC
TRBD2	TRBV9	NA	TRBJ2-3	CASSLGLAGVRDTQYF	TGTGCCAGCAGCTTAGGACTAGCGGGGGTTCGGGATACGCAGTATTTT
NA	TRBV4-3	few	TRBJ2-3	CASSQDPARVTDTQYF	TGCGCCAGCAGCCAAGATCCGGCCAGAGTTACAGATACGCAGTATTTT
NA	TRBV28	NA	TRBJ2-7	CASSFLGFSYEQYF	TGTGCCAGCAGTTTTCTCGGGTTCTCCTACGAGCAGTACTTC
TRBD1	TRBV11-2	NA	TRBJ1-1	CASSLSPGQGLTEAFF	TGTGCCAGCAGCCTTTCTCCGGGACAGGGCTTGACTGAAGCTTTCTTT
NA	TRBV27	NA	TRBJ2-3	CASSLIFTQRTSTDTQYF	TGTGCCAGCAGTTTAATATTTACTCAGCGGACTAGCACAGATACGCAGTATTTT
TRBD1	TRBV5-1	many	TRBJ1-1	CASSLGTGGLAEAFF	TGCGCCAGCAGCTTGGGCACAGGGGGCTTGGCTGAAGCTTTCTTT
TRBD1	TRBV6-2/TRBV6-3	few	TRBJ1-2	CASSYRDRYYGYTF	TGTGCCAGCAGTTACCGGGACAGGTACTATGGCTACACCTTC
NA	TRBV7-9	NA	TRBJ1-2	CASSSGTVYGYTF	TGTGCCAGCAGCAGCGGGACTGTCTATGGCTACACCTTC
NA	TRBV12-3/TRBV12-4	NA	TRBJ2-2	CASSPDRPAGELFF	TGTGCCAGCAGTCCTGACAGGCCGGCCGGGGAGCTGTTTTTT
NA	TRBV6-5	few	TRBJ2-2	CASSPRGPNTGELFF	TGTGCCAGCAGTCCGCGGGGGCCGAACACCGGGGAGCTGTTTTTT
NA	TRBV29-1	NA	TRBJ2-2	CSVVDYRRTGELFF	TGCAGCGTTGTCGATTACCGGCGAACCGGGGAGCTGTTTTTT
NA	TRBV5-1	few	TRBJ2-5	CASSPQYGSQETQYF	TGCGCCAGCAGCCCCCAGTACGGGAGCCAAGAGACCCAGTACTTC
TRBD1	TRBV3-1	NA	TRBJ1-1	CASSQADRGQAFF	TGTGCCAGCAGCCAAGCGGACAGGGGGCAAGCTTTCTTT
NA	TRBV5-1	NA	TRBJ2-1	CASSRERDAGLSYNEQFF	TGCGCCAGCAGTCGAGAGAGGGACGCCGGTCTCTCCTACAATGAGCAGTTCTTC
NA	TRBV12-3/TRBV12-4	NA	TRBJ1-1	CASSWRAEAFF	TGTGCCAGCAGTTGGAGAGCCGAAGCTTTCTTT
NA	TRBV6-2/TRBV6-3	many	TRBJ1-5	CASGLQGSNRPQHF	TGTGCCAGCGGTCTACAGGGATCTAATAGGCCCCAGCATTTT
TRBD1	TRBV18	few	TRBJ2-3	CASSPLYRGGTDTQYF	TGTGCCAGCTCACCACTCTACAGGGGGGGCACAGATACGCAGTATTTT
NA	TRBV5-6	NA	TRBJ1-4	CASSAGGKLFF	TGTGCCAGCAGCGCGGGGGGAAAACTGTTTTTT
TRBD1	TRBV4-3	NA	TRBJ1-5	CASSKGDRSNQPQHF	TGCGCCAGCAGCAAAGGGGACAGGAGCAATCAGCCCCAGCATTTT
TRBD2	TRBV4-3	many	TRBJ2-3	CASSPWTSGRTDTQYF	TGCGCCAGCAGCCCGTGGACTAGCGGGCGCACAGATACGCAGTATTTT